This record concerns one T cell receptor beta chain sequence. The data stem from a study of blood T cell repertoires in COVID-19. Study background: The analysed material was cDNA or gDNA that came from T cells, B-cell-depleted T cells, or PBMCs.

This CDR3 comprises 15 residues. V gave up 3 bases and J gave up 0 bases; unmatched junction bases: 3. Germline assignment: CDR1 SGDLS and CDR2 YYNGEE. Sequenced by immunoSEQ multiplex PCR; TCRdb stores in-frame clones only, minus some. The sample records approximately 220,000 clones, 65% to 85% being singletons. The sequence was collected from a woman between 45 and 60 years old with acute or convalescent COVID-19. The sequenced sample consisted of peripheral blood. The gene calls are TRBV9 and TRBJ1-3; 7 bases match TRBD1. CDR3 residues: CASSAGGGSGNTIYF. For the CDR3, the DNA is TGTGCCAGCAGCGCAGGGGGTGGCTCTGGAAACACCATATATTTT.